The clone carrying this T cell receptor beta chain occurred a few times. Its antigen is not known. Documented treatment: oral pan-JAK inhibitor, 5-10 mg twice daily. Reverse transcription of extracted RNA yielded cDNA, which provided the sequencing template. Some clones are missing from TCRdb's copy, which holds only in-frame ones; the method was immunoSEQ multiplex PCR. The sample contains 250,000 to 350,000 clones, about 62% of which appear only once. This sample was taken from a study of CD8+ T cells in alopecia areata. Germline CDR1 and CDR2: MGHRA and YSYEKL. This CDR3 is built from 14 residues. V was clipped by 3 bases and J by 3 bases, with 12 bases between them. Findings and caveats of the study: Affected scalp, especially in alopecia totalis/universalis, had a higher clonality than normal scalp did.

The chain is built from TRBV4-1 and TRBJ2-7; unclear D gene. The source was CD4+ T cells sorted from blood, collected at week 52, from a patient treated with tofacitinib. This receptor was identified in a human donor with alopecia areata. The CDR3 protein is CASSQGFPLYEQYF. The CDR3 DNA reads TGCGCCAGCAGCCAGGGCTTCCCACTCTACGAGCAGTACTTC.